One sample yielded the 13 T cell receptor beta chains listed below, sequenced in a study of a mutant IDH1 vaccine in newly diagnosed glioma. As for time point: week 35, safety follow-up. The study gave 300 ug of mutant IDH1 20-mer peptide per vaccine dose, with topical imiquimod. TCRdb's copy holds only in-frame clones and misses some; the assay was immunoSEQ multiplex PCR. The table lists roughly 68,000 clones, under 85% of them singletons. These receptors have no identified antigens. The sequenced sample was PBMCs, obtained from a glioma patient whose treatment included an IDH1 peptide vaccine. The receptors stem from a man between 50 and 59 years old with glioma.

This chain connects TRBV6-5 to TRBJ1-2; possible D gene TRBD1, 6 bases. Germline V gives CDR1 MNHEY, CDR2 SVGAGI. The length of the CDR3 is 14 residues. Trimming shortened V by 2 bases and J by 3 bases, and 10 bases separated the two germline ends. The CDR3 protein is CASSYVRGDYGYTF. CDR3 DNA: TGTGCCAGCAGTTACGTGAGGGGGGACTATGGCTACACCTTC.

The V call is TRBV6-6, the J call TRBJ1-4; 7 positions match TRBD1. Germline CDR1 and CDR2: MNHNY and SVGAGI (reference sequence). The CDR3 is made up of 14 amino acids. V lost 6 bases and J lost 5; bases outside the gene matches: 6. The CDR3 is CASSLTTGNEKLFF. CDR3 coding DNA: TGTGCCAGCAGCCTAACGACAGGGAATGAAAAACTGTTTTTT.

The genes are TRBV27 and TRBJ1-2, with a weak D call TRBD1 (5 bases). This CDR3 comprises 15 residues. V was trimmed by 2 bases and J by 4 bases, leaving 14 bases between them. The germline CDR1 and CDR2 sequences are MNHEY and SMNVEV (reference sequence). The CDR3 nucleotides read TGTGCCAGCAGTTTAGAGGGGACGACGCGCTATGGCTACACCTTC. Translated: CASSLEGTTRYGYTF.

This chain joins TRBV30 and TRBJ1-1; no clear D gene. This CDR3 spans 13 amino acids. The germline CDR1 and CDR2 sequences are GTSNPN and SVGIG (reference sequence). Trimming shortened V by 5 bases and J by 0 bases, and 10 bases separated the two germline ends. The CDR3 DNA is TGTGCCTGGTCCCGGAACATGAACACTGAAGCTTTCTTT. Its protein is CAWSRNMNTEAFF.

The V gene is TRBV29-1, the J gene TRBJ2-1; no clear D gene. The CDR3 loop spans 12 amino acids. V shed 0 bases and J shed 7 bases, with 7 bases lying between them. The germline V gene has CDR1 SQVTM and CDR2 ANQGSEA. The CDR3 loop is CSVEDDLNEQFF. As DNA, the CDR3 is TGCAGCGTTGAAGACGACCTGAATGAGCAGTTCTTC.

This clone appeared a few times. Here the CDR3 reads CSVQGNPYGYTF. The DNA of the CDR3 is TGCAGCGTTCAGGGTAATCCCTATGGCTACACCTTC. The chain carries TRBV29-1 and TRBJ1-2, with TRBD1 as a possible D gene (5 bases). V lost 5 bases to trimming and J lost 4 bases, with 11 bases between them. Germline V gene sequence: CDR1 SQVTM, CDR2 ANQGSEA. CDR3 length: 12 residues.

The chain joins TRBV6-5 to TRBJ2-2; 9 bases align to TRBD1. The CDR3 totals 15 residues. The ends lost 5 bases at V and 6 bases at J; junction bases unmatched: 7. Germline loops: CDR1 MNHEY, CDR2 SVGAGI. CDR3 sequence: CASSRTGGASGELFF. CDR3 nucleotides: TGTGCCAGCAGTCGTACAGGGGGCGCTTCCGGGGAGCTGTTTTTT.

The chain employs TRBV5-1 and TRBJ2-1, with D unclear. Trimming removed 4 bases from V and 0 bases from J, with 14 bases in between. The CDR3 contains 16 residues. Germline lookup yields CDR1 SGHRS and CDR2 YFSETQ. The CDR3 loop is CASSDTTKSSYNEQFF. In nucleotides, the CDR3 is TGCGCCAGCAGCGATACAACTAAGAGCTCCTACAATGAGCAGTTCTTC.

The CDR3, as DNA: TGTGCCAGCAGCTCGGGGCTCCTAAGGGATTCACCCCTCCACTTT. This codes for CASSSGLLRDSPLHF. This sequence joins TRBV5-8 and TRBJ1-6, with TRBD1 as a possible D gene (5 bases). Between the trimmed V and J ends, which lost 3 bases and 8 bases, there was a span of 15 bases. Germline CDR1 SGHTS, CDR2 YDEGEE. There are 15 residues in the CDR3.

Only one count was recorded for this clone. V and J are TRBV2 and TRBJ1-5; 10 bases line up with TRBD1. V shed 0 bases and J 4 bases; nucleotides not matched to a gene: 6. This CDR3 is built from 17 residues. In germline, CDR1 is SNHLY, CDR2 FYNNEI. This CDR3 is CASSEALGQGNNQPQHF. In DNA, the CDR3 is TGTGCCAGCAGTGAAGCGCTGGGACAGGGGAATAATCAGCCCCAGCATTTT.

The chain is built from TRBV7-9 and TRBJ2-7; perhaps TRBD1 as D (5 bases). V was shortened by 10 bases and J by 1 base, with 14 bases between the two germline ends. This CDR3 has 13 amino acids. The germline CDR1 and CDR2 sequences are SEHNR and FQNEAQ (reference sequence). CDR3 loop: CATETDTSYEQYF. DNA of the CDR3: TGTGCCACGGAGACGGACACTTCCTACGAGCAGTACTTC.

This clone is a singleton in its sample. DNA of the CDR3: TGTGCCAGCAGCCCACAATTCGGACGGACCTACGAGCAGTACTTC. This gives the protein CASSPQFGRTYEQYF. The chain combines TRBV14 with TRBJ2-7; unclear D gene. The germline V gene encodes CDR1 SGHDN and CDR2 FVKESK. This CDR3 has 15 residues. V shed 4 bases and J shed 2 bases, with 15 bases lying between them.

The V and J genes are TRBV6-5 and TRBJ1-1, with a tentative D call TRBD1 (5 bases). Per germline, CDR1 MNHEY and CDR2 SVGAGI. The V gene lost 7 bases and the J gene lost 4 bases, with 16 bases spanning the gap. The CDR3 covers 14 residues. DNA for the CDR3: TGTGCCAGCACCCAGGGAGGTGGCAGCACTGAAGCTTTCTTT. It is translated as CASTQGGGSTEAFF.